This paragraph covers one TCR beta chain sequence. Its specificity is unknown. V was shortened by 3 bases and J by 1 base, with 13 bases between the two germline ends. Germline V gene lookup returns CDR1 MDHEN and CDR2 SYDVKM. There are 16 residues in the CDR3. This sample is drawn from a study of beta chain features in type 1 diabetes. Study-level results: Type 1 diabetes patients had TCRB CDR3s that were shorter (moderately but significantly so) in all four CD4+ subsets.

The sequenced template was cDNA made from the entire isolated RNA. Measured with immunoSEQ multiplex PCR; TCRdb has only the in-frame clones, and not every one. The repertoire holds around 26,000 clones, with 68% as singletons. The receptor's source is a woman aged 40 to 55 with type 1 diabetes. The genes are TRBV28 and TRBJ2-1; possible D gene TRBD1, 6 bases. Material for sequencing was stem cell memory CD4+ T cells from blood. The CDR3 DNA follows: TGTGCCAGCAGTTTTGTGCAGGGGACGTCCTACAATGAGCAGTTCTTC. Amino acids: CASSFVQGTSYNEQFF.